This T cell receptor beta chain was identified during a study of blood T cell repertoires in COVID-19. Study summary: Samples representing acute and convalescent COVID-19 were sourced from the United States, Italy and Spain. In each case, the material was cDNA or gDNA derived from T cells, B-cell-depleted T cells, or PBMCs.

A Seattle source enrolled patients during active infection and followed them longitudinally. Original analysis: Estimated nucleated cell counts came from reference gene primer amplification. TCRdb keeps only in-frame clones here, not all; method: immunoSEQ multiplex PCR. V and J calls and clone size follow that table, whereas D and trimming were derived from the DNA. The table has around 110,000 clones, about three quarters seen once; the top ten hold 6.2%. The trim removed 6 bases at V and 8 bases at J, leaving 10 bases unmatched. There are 15 residues in the CDR3. Germline lookup yields CDR1 MNHEY and CDR2 SVGAGI.

The sample consisted of peripheral blood. The receptor's source is a man older than 75 with COVID-19, enrolled during active disease. This chain links TRBV6-5 with TRBJ1-5, with 10 bases identical to TRBD1. CDR3 protein: CASRPRRDRGEPQHF. The CDR3 nucleotides read TGTGCCAGCAGACCACGCCGGGACAGGGGCGAGCCCCAGCATTTT.